The present TCR beta chain was sequenced within a study of blood T cell repertoires in COVID-19. Overall study: Researchers got acute and convalescent COVID-19 samples from the United States, Italy and Spain.

The junction had 2 bases not matched to a gene; V was cut back by 1 base and J by 6 bases. The CDR3 contains 14 residues. Germline lookup yields CDR1 SGHAT and CDR2 FQNNGV. Sequenced by immunoSEQ multiplex PCR; TCRdb stores in-frame clones only, minus some. The sample shows approximately 61,000 clones, approximately 80% of them seen only once. The receptor's source is a woman in her seventies with acute or convalescent COVID-19. This chain uses TRBV11-2 with TRBJ2-2, with 7 bases lining up with TRBD1. The sequenced sample was peripheral blood. For the CDR3, the DNA is TGTGCCAGCAGCTTAGCCCAGGGGGCCGGGGAGCTGTTTTTT. It is translated as CASSLAQGAGELFF.